The TCR beta chain under discussion was sequenced for a study of T cell responses to AZD1222 COVID-19 vaccine. Study-wide results and caveats: Repertoire collection took place solely once the T cell response had peaked. Nearly half of spike-specific TCRs reportedly go after variant regions that carry no mutations. Most donors were white British and more were female, and clonal diversity was possibly underestimated. When two AZD1222 doses had been given, Spike-specific TCR breadth and depth rose.

Germline V gene sequence: CDR1 MNHEY, CDR2 SMNVEV (reference sequence). Deletions cut 4 bases from V and 8 bases from J, with 17 bases between. The CDR3 loop spans 15 amino acids. As for this clone: No antigen is known for it.

The protocol was immunoSEQ multiplex PCR, while the TCRdb copy is restricted to in-frame clones and leaves out a portion. The data show 100,000 or so clones, with about 88% seen just once and approximately 3.7% held by the top ten. V and J are TRBV27 and TRBJ1-4, with D perhaps TRBD1 (5 bases). Sequenced here: peripheral blood, sampled on day 0 of AZD1222 vaccination. The origin of this receptor is an adult in good health. This CDR3 reads CASSSLRVEGEKLFF. The CDR3 bases are TGTGCCAGCAGTTCTCTCAGGGTAGAGGGAGAAAAACTGTTTTTT.